This T cell receptor (beta chain) is from a study of Graves' ophthalmopathy and Graves' hyperthyroidism. V lost 6 bases, J lost 4 bases, and 14 bases stayed unmatched. The germline gives CDR1 LNHDA, CDR2 SQIVND (reference sequence). This CDR3 contains 16 residues. Amplification targeted the TCR beta CDR3 regions, with RNA transcripts as the source material. An initial RT-PCR round employing HTBI primers preceded a second-round multiplex PCR. TCRdb ran MiXCR on the multiplex PCR reads and lists one entry per CDR3 protein. The data show a few hundred thousand distinct CDR3 sequences, 15% seen once. The sample holds many counts of this clonotype.

The receptor was derived from a woman between 18 and 30 years old with stable Graves' hyperthyroidism. Sequences were obtained from peripheral blood. The chain couples TRBV19 to TRBJ2-5; 7 positions match TRBD1. The CDR3 DNA reads TGTGCCAGTAGAGCCCTCGAGGGGGCTAGGCGAGAGACCCAGTACTTC. Its translation is CASRALEGARRETQYF.